These 14 T cell receptor beta chains were all obtained from the same sample, sequenced in a study of regulatory T cells in long-lasting Graves disease. Time point: newly diagnosed GD, antithyroid drugs for less than 3 months. RNA from PBMCs was the source of the TCR library. Sequencing libraries for TCR beta were prepared with iRepertoire HTBI primers and Arm-PCR of CDR3 regions. TCRdb processed the multiplex PCR reads anew with MiXCR; each CDR3 protein has one entry. This table holds roughly 520,000 distinct CDR3 sequences, around 11% found once. These data were also reused for a study on T cells in Graves' hyperthyroidism and ophthalmopathy.

This material consisted of peripheral blood mononuclear cells (PBMCs), taken at new diagnosis, from a patient treated with antithyroid drugs. These TCRs come from a woman aged 30 to 39 with Graves disease.

The chain couples TRBV12-3 or TRBV12-4 to TRBJ1-5, with D tentatively TRBD1 (6 bases). The length of the CDR3 is 15 residues. V was trimmed by 5 bases and J by 2 bases, leaving 13 bases between them. CDR3 in amino acids: CASSAGDAGNQPQHF. The CDR3 DNA reads as TGTGCCAGCAGTGCAGGGGACGCGGGCAATCAGCCCCAGCATTTT.

This clonotype was seen repeatedly, ten times or more. This rearrangement joins TRBV6-1 to TRBJ2-7; weak D call: TRBD1 (6 bases). V was trimmed by 6 bases and J by 3 bases, leaving 21 bases between them. Germline CDR1 MNHNS, CDR2 SASEGT. The CDR3 runs 16 residues. In DNA form, the CDR3 reads TGTGCCAGCAGACCCGGGACAAAAAAGAGGGGCTACGAGCAGTACTTC. It encodes CASRPGTKKRGYEQYF.

The chain couples TRBV6-5 to TRBJ2-4, with a tentative D call TRBD2 (5 bases). CDR3 length: 14 residues. V was cut by 0 bases and J by 4 bases, with 7 bases left in between. Germline CDR1 reads MNHEY; CDR2 reads SVGAGI. DNA for the CDR3: TGTGCCAGCAGTTACTCCGGGGTGAAAAACATTCAGTACTTC. It specifies CASSYSGVKNIQYF.

This clonotype was counted ten times or more. V is TRBV11-2 and J is TRBJ2-7; 7 nucleotides align to TRBD1. CDR3 length equals 15 residues. CDR1 is SGHAT, CDR2 FQNNGV, per germline. J gave up 2 bases and V 3 bases, and 7 bases lay outside the gene matches. In nucleotides, the CDR3 is TGTGCCAGCAGCTTGACAGACAGGGTTGCCTACGAGCAGTACTTC. Translated: CASSLTDRVAYEQYF.

This clonotype was seen just once. This sequence may be a read error, since a much larger clone differs from it by one base. The chain uses TRBV6-1 and TRBJ2-3; 11 nucleotides line up with TRBD2. The CDR3 covers 15 residues. Looked up from germline, CDR1 is MNHNS and CDR2 is SASEGT. CDR3 DNA: TGTGCCAGCAGTGGACTAGCGGGATTCACAGATACGCAGTGTTTT. Translation gives CASSGLAGFTDTQCF.

This clonotype was recorded a few times. The chain uses TRBV30 and TRBJ2-5, with D uncertain. The better agreement between TRBJ2-1 and the DNA end casts doubt on the J call. Germline V CDR1 and CDR2: GTSNPN, SVGIG (reference sequence). CDR3 size: 11 residues. As DNA, the CDR3 is TGTGCCTGGAGTCCAAGATATGAGCAGTTCTTC. Protein product: CAWSPRYEQFF.

This clonotype was recorded many times. The chain employs TRBV7-2 and TRBJ2-4, with 14 bases aligning to TRBD2. The germline gives CDR1 SGHTA, CDR2 FQGNSA. J gave up 8 bases and V 0 bases, and 9 bases lay outside the gene matches. The CDR3 consists of 18 residues. CDR3 amino acids: CASSLARTSGRRRDIQYF. In DNA form, the CDR3 reads TGTGCCAGCAGCTTAGCCCGGACTAGCGGGAGGAGGCGGGACATTCAGTACTTC.

This clonotype has more than one count but fewer than ten. Compared with germline, one end of the junction differs, possibly owing to a read error. V gene TRBV7-7 combines with J gene TRBJ2-1; no definite D call. This CDR3 is 12 amino acids long. The V gene's germline CDR1 is SSHAT and CDR2 FNYEAQ (reference sequence). The DNA for the CDR3 is TGTGCTAGCAGCCCGCTGGTCAATGAGCAGTTCTTC. Amino acids: CASSPLVNEQFF.

V is TRBV28 and J is TRBJ1-1; D is unclear. The CDR3 loop spans 14 amino acids. Germline values: CDR1 MDHEN, CDR2 SYDVKM. V lost 6 bases, J lost 1 base, and 12 bases lay in between. The CDR3 loop reads CASSPGGPNTEAFF. DNA of the CDR3: TGTGCCAGCAGCCCTGGAGGCCCGAACACTGAAGCTTTCTTT.

This clonotype was seen a few times. The gene calls are TRBV12-3 or TRBV12-4 and TRBJ2-1; tentatively, D is TRBD1 (6 bases). This CDR3 is built from 13 residues. V shed 5 bases and J shed 7 bases, with 12 bases lying between them. The CDR3 sequence is CASSLGQFNEQFF. The CDR3 coding sequence is TGTGCCAGCAGTCTCGGACAGTTTAATGAGCAGTTCTTC.

This clonotype came up a few times. Germline and junction disagree at one end, which may indicate a read error. The genes are TRBV6-5 and TRBJ2-2; D possibly uses TRBD1 or TRBD2 (5 bases each). CDR3 length: 14 amino acids. The V gene's germline CDR1 is MNHEY and CDR2 SVGAGI. CDR3 in amino acids: CASSWGRNTAELFF. CDR3 bases: TGTGCCAGCAGTTGGGGGAGAAATACCGCGGAGCTGTTTTTT.

This clonotype was recorded at least ten times. J is TRBJ2-3 and V is TRBV20-1; unclear D gene. The V end was cut by 5 bases, the J end by 4 bases, with 16 bases between. This CDR3 region has 14 residues. Per germline, CDR1 DFQATT and CDR2 SNEGSKA (reference sequence). CDR3 DNA: TGCAGTGCTGAGCCCGACGCCGCCGCAGATACGCAGTATTTT. Protein product: CSAEPDAAADTQYF.

The J gene is TRBJ2-6, the V gene TRBV9; 7 nucleotides align to TRBD1. The germline CDR1 and CDR2 sequences are SGDLS and YYNGEE. CDR3 length equals 17 residues. The V gene end was trimmed by 4 bases and the J gene end by 0 bases; junction bases not matched to a gene: 7. Here the CDR3 DNA reads TGTGCCAGCAGCCCCCGGACAGGTAACTCTGGGGCCAACGTCCTGACTTTC. Its protein product is CASSPRTGNSGANVLTF.

This chain connects TRBV6-1 to TRBJ2-1, with 13 bases matching TRBD2. Germline CDR1 and CDR2: MNHNS and SASEGT. V was clipped by 6 bases and J by 5 bases; unmatched bases: 7. The CDR3 totals 16 residues. CDR3 sequence: CASSRTSGRMNNEQFF. DNA for the CDR3: TGTGCCAGCAGCCGGACTAGCGGGAGAATGAACAATGAGCAGTTCTTC.